This T cell receptor beta chain emerged from a study of T cell responses to AZD1222 COVID-19 vaccine. Study-wide context: Second-dose intervals of approximately 4 or approximately 12 weeks were pooled.

Regarding the study as a whole: Possibly, clonal diversity was underestimated; donors were largely white British and included more females. Repertoire sampling happened only post peak T cell response. Vaccine-associated CD4 TCRs ranged over spike, dominating at 160-218 and 743-854.

About this clone: What it binds is unknown.

This table comes from immunoSEQ multiplex PCR, and its TCRdb copy is limited to in-frame clones, with some not included. The repertoire includes approximately 140,000 clones, around nine tenths of them detected once, and 5.2% sits in the top ten. Trimming took 1 base from V and 2 from J, leaving 17 bases between them. Germline V gene sequence: CDR1 LGHNA, CDR2 YNFKEQ. The CDR3 contains 17 residues. The clonotype was recovered from an adult in good health. The gene calls are TRBV4-2 and TRBJ1-2, with a tentative D call TRBD1 (5 bases). The source material was peripheral blood, sampled on day 0 of AZD1222 vaccination. CDR3 sequence (DNA): TGTGCCAGCAGCCAAGTGTTCATCGGGGGGAAAAACTATGGCTACACCTTC. This codes for CASSQVFIGGKNYGYTF.